The clone carrying this TCR beta chain came up once. The data are from a study of shared clonotypes between healthy human individuals. Sequencing used immunoSEQ multiplex PCR; TCRdb keeps in-frame clones, though not all of them. The sample lists about 2 million clones, 85% to 95% occurring once. CDR1 LNHNV and CDR2 YYDKDF come from the germline V gene (reference sequence). J lost 1 base, V lost 0 bases, and 3 bases had no gene match. This CDR3 spans 16 amino acids. Investigators divided CD4+ cells into CD45RA+ naive and CD45RA-negative memory subsets. Input material: naive CD4+ T cells sorted from blood. Subset here: CD45RA+ positively selected. The chain has TRBV15 and TRBJ1-2, with 9 bases aligning to TRBD1. This TCR was recovered from a man aged 18 to 29 in good health. The CDR3 spells CATSRDDRGSNYGYTF. The CDR3 DNA sequence: TGTGCCACCAGCAGAGACGACAGGGGGAGTAACTATGGCTACACCTTC.